This is a list of T cell receptor beta chains from one sample in a study of blood T cell repertoires in COVID-19. Using immunoSEQ multiplex PCR, the repertoire was profiled, and TCRdb retains in-frame clones only, with some absent. Found here are under 300,000 clones, around 84% of them singletons; the top ten hold approximately 1.5%. Sample: peripheral blood. The receptors here all came from a human donor with COVID-19, enrolled during active disease. The donor label of this sample is uncertain. Both conserved end residues are part of each CDR3. The D gene is left open where the match is weak. For some rows the clone size is stated as once, few or many, or as a class when expanded; others skip it.

>TRBJ1-1|.|TRBV5-1|.
CASSVGQRDTEAFF
TGCGCCAGCAGCGTAGGACAGAGAGACACTGAAGCTTTCTTT
>TRBJ2-2|.|TRBV4-2|.
CASSQEPGLNTGELFF
TGTGCCAGCAGCCAAGAGCCGGGACTTAACACCGGGGAGCTGTTTTTT
>TRBJ1-5|.|TRBV27|TRBD1
CASSLSIGDRGQPQHF
TGTGCCAGCAGTTTATCGATAGGGGACAGGGGGCAGCCCCAGCATTTT
>TRBJ1-6|.|TRBV19|.
CASSPTRLISPLHF
TGTGCCAGTAGCCCTACGCGCCTTATTTCACCCCTCCACTTT
>TRBJ2-7|once|TRBV6-5|.
CASSLSSARGYEQYF
TGTGCCAGCAGTTTATCAAGTGCCAGGGGCTACGAGCAGTACTTC
>TRBJ1-4|.|TRBV29-1|.
CSVETRAEREKLFF
TGCAGCGTTGAAACCCGCGCTGAGAGAGAAAAACTGTTTTTT
>TRBJ2-4|few|TRBV5-1|TRBD2
CASSGTGTSAVYF
TGCGCCAGCAGCGGAACCGGGACTAGCGCGGTTTACTTC
>TRBJ1-4|.|TRBV27|TRBD1
CASSLKPGTGGEKLFF
TGTGCCAGCAGTTTAAAACCCGGGACAGGGGGGGAAAAACTGTTTTTT
>TRBJ1-3|.|TRBV28|.
CASSPPERGNTIYF
TGTGCCAGCAGTCCCCCCGAGAGGGGAAACACCATATATTTT
>TRBJ2-3|.|TRBV27|TRBD2
CASSFPGGDTQYF
TGTGCCAGCAGTTTTCCGGGGGGGGATACGCAGTATTTT
>TRBJ1-5|once|TRBV4-3|.
CASSQDPPGGVGSQPQHF
TGCGCCAGCAGCCAAGATCCCCCTGGGGGGGTCGGGAGTCAGCCCCAGCATTTT
>TRBJ2-1|.|TRBV5-6|TRBD1
CASSLGIDGTAYNEQFF
TGTGCCAGCAGCTTAGGCATTGATGGGACAGCATACAATGAGCAGTTCTTC
>TRBJ2-5|.|TRBV9|TRBD1
CASSTPGGTETQYF
TGTGCCAGCAGTACACCAGGGGGTACGGAGACCCAGTACTTC
>TRBJ2-7|.|TRBV11-3|.
CASSLTNRGEQYF
TGTGCCAGCAGCTTAACTAACCGCGGGGAGCAGTACTTC
>TRBJ2-6|.|TRBV7-8|.
CASSPSSSATFSGANVLTF
TGTGCCAGCAGCCCCAGCAGTAGCGCCACCTTCTCTGGGGCCAACGTCCTGACTTTC
>TRBJ2-2|.|TRBV9|.
CASSVAGPLSNTGELFF
TGTGCCAGCAGCGTAGCCGGTCCCCTATCGAACACCGGGGAGCTGTTTTTT
>TRBJ2-7|.|TRBV7-3|.
CASSLGPPVSYEQYF
TGTGCCAGCAGCTTAGGGCCTCCGGTCTCCTACGAGCAGTACTTC
>TRBJ1-4|.|TRBV4-3|TRBD1
CASSQGQGTEKLFF
TGCGCCAGCAGCCAGGGACAGGGGACTGAAAAACTGTTTTTT
>TRBJ1-5|.|TRBV7-2|TRBD1
CASSGTGTGASNQPQHF
TGTGCCAGCAGCGGCACCGGGACAGGGGCCTCTAATCAGCCCCAGCATTTT
>TRBJ2-1|once|TRBV4-1|TRBD1
CASRSGQGVAGEQFF
TGCGCCAGCAGGTCAGGACAGGGGGTGGCCGGTGAGCAGTTCTTC
>TRBJ2-5|.|TRBV24-1|.
CATSDQRSLQETQYF
TGTGCCACCAGTGACCAGCGGAGCCTCCAAGAGACCCAGTACTTC
>TRBJ1-2|.|TRBV10-3|.
CAISEEGATAYTF
TGTGCCATCAGTGAAGAAGGGGCGACTGCATACACCTTC
>TRBJ2-7|.|TRBV10-3|TRBD1
CAIRNDRGSYEQYF
TGTGCCATCAGGAACGACAGGGGCTCCTACGAGCAGTACTTC
>TRBJ2-5|.|TRBV16|.
CASSQTHLQETQYF
TGTGCCAGCAGCCAAACACACCTTCAAGAGACCCAGTACTTC
>TRBJ2-3|.|TRBV18|.
CASSPPRPSDTQYF
TGTGCCAGCTCACCACCGCGCCCCTCAGATACGCAGTATTTT
>TRBJ1-4|.|TRBV12-3/TRBV12-4|.
CASSPPTNEKLFF
TGTGCCAGCTCTCCTCCAACTAATGAAAAACTGTTTTTT
>TRBJ1-6|.|TRBV15|.
CATSREPGPNNSPLHF
TGTGCCACCAGCAGAGAGCCCGGTCCGAATAATTCACCCCTCCACTTT
>TRBJ2-1|.|TRBV30|TRBD2
CAWSISGTSRVGEQFF
TGTGCCTGGAGCATCTCCGGGACTAGCCGCGTCGGTGAGCAGTTCTTC
>TRBJ2-1|.|TRBV5-1|TRBD1
CASSITGQGDSEQFF
TGCGCCAGCAGCATCACGGGACAGGGGGACAGTGAGCAGTTCTTC
>TRBJ1-1|once|TRBV7-3|.
CASSQAPGNTEAFF
TGTGCCAGCAGCCAAGCCCCGGGAAACACTGAAGCTTTCTTT
>TRBJ2-1|few|TRBV24-1|.
CATSDLISGQGSYNEQFF
TGTGCCACCAGTGATTTAATTTCGGGGCAGGGGTCCTACAATGAGCAGTTCTTC
>TRBJ2-1|.|TRBV7-2|.
CASSLEPSGVGEQFF
TGTGCCAGCAGCTTAGAGCCGAGTGGTGTTGGTGAGCAGTTCTTC
>TRBJ2-1|.|TRBV5-1|TRBD2
CASSLRWSGGYNEQFF
TGCGCCAGCAGCTTGAGATGGAGCGGGGGCTACAATGAGCAGTTCTTC
>TRBJ1-6|.|TRBV11-1|TRBD1
CASSLTGQGGNSPLHF
TGTGCCAGCAGCTTAACGGGACAGGGGGGCAATTCACCCCTCCACTTT
>TRBJ2-3|.|TRBV9|TRBD2
CASSGGRGADTQYF
TGTGCCAGCAGCGGGGGACGGGGGGCAGATACGCAGTATTTT
>TRBJ2-2|.|TRBV28|TRBD2
CASRLAGVTTGELFF
TGTGCCAGCAGACTAGCGGGAGTAACCACCGGGGAGCTGTTTTTT
>TRBJ1-1|.|TRBV9|.
CASSADMNTEAFF
TGTGCCAGCAGCGCGGACATGAACACTGAAGCTTTCTTT
>TRBJ2-1|.|TRBV4-1|.
CASSQEVRDEQFF
TGCGCCAGCAGCCAAGAAGTTCGGGATGAGCAGTTCTTC
>TRBJ1-3|.|TRBV7-9|.
CASSTGLSGNTIYF
TGTGCCAGCAGCACAGGGCTCTCTGGAAACACCATATATTTT
>TRBJ1-2|.|TRBV28|.
CASKDSLYDYTF
TGTGCCAGCAAGGATAGCTTATATGACTACACCTTC
>TRBJ1-2|.|TRBV28|.
CASSPTSGNYGYTF
TGTGCCAGCAGTCCCACGAGCGGGAACTATGGCTACACCTTC
>TRBJ2-1|.|TRBV13|.
CASSLGVAPNNEQFF
TGTGCCAGCAGCTTAGGGGTCGCCCCTAACAATGAGCAGTTCTTC
>TRBJ2-1|.|TRBV4-2|.
CASSPATSRSNEQFF
TGTGCCAGCAGCCCAGCAACTAGTAGGTCCAATGAGCAGTTCTTC
>TRBJ2-5|.|TRBV13|TRBD2
CASSSLAEQETQYF
TGTGCCAGCAGCTCCCTAGCGGAGCAAGAGACCCAGTACTTC
>TRBJ2-7|.|TRBV11-2|.
CASSQGWEQYF
TGTGCCAGCAGCCAGGGGTGGGAGCAGTACTTC
>TRBJ2-5|.|TRBV9|TRBD2
CASSFGTSGGETQYF
TGTGCCAGCAGCTTCGGGACTAGCGGAGGGGAGACCCAGTACTTC
>TRBJ2-1|few|TRBV30|TRBD2
CAYARGSSYNEQFF
TGTGCCTACGCGCGGGGGAGCTCCTACAATGAGCAGTTCTTC
>TRBJ2-7|.|TRBV6-1|TRBD1
CASSESGDSSYEQYF
TGTGCCAGCAGTGAATCCGGGGACAGCTCCTACGAGCAGTACTTC
>TRBJ2-7|.|TRBV27|.
CASSYSSSYEQYF
TGTGCCAGCAGTTACTCAAGTTCCTACGAGCAGTACTTC
>TRBJ1-1|.|TRBV7-2|.
CASSQLRANTEAFF
TGTGCCAGCAGCCAATTGAGGGCGAACACTGAAGCTTTCTTT
>TRBJ1-3|.|TRBV5-8|.
CASSLEAPSGNTIYF
TGTGCCAGCAGCTTGGAAGCACCCTCTGGAAACACCATATATTTT
>TRBJ1-1|.|TRBV27|.
CASSLYTGNTEAFF
TGTGCCAGCAGTTTATATACAGGGAACACTGAAGCTTTCTTT
>TRBJ2-2|.|TRBV9|.
CASSNRQVNTGELFF
TGTGCCAGCAGCAACCGACAGGTGAACACCGGGGAGCTGTTTTTT